This TCR beta chain was recorded in a study of a mutant IDH1 vaccine in newly diagnosed glioma. The overall study: Vaccination was launched 4-6 weeks after radiotherapy alone, or with temozolomide cycles. Study-wide results and caveats: Changes to the top peripheral T cell clonotypes appeared unrelated to pseudoprogression.

This CDR3 contains 16 residues. V lost 1 base and J lost 3, with 13 bases in between. In germline, CDR1 is MDHEN, CDR2 SYDVKM. On this clone: Its antigen is unidentified.

The data were produced by immunoSEQ multiplex PCR, yet TCRdb's version contains in-frame clones alone and is incomplete. Among about 32,000 clones listed, roughly three quarters were seen once. Stated time point: week 35, safety follow-up. The study gave 300 ug of mutant IDH1 20-mer peptide per vaccine dose, with topical imiquimod. Patients were given eight vaccinations, scheduled in weeks 1, 3, 5, 7, 11, 15, 19 and 23. The sequence came from a woman between 25 and 40 years old with glioma. Some clones in this sample may be carry-over from other donors' samples. The sequenced sample was PBMCs, obtained from a glioma patient whose treatment included an IDH1 peptide vaccine. The V call is TRBV28, the J call TRBJ2-1; perhaps D is TRBD1 or TRBD2 (6 bases each). Here the CDR3 reads CASSLLWGRDYNEQFF. The CDR3 DNA is TGTGCCAGCAGTTTATTGTGGGGGCGGGACTACAATGAGCAGTTCTTC.